This T cell receptor beta chain was identified during a study of PD-1 blockade in classical Hodgkin lymphoma. The time point denotes: cycle 4 day 1 (C4D1), after less than seven weeks of nivolumab. Every one of the patients relapsed after autologous stem cell transplantation (brentuximab vedotin exposure was variable). Sequenced by immunoSEQ multiplex PCR; TCRdb stores in-frame clones only, minus some. The table lists roughly 40,000 clones, over 75% of them singletons. Germline V gives CDR1 SGHRS, CDR2 YFSETQ. Trimming took off 0 bases at V and 0 bases at J, with 9 bases between the two ends. This CDR3 region has 15 residues.

Specimen: peripheral blood mononuclear cells (PBMCs), collected before the fourth cycle of nivolumab. The V and J genes are TRBV5-1 and TRBJ1-2; D call uncertain. The clonotype originates from a human donor with classical Hodgkin lymphoma. CDR3 sequence (DNA): TGCGCCAGCAGCTTGGTTCCCGGTCCTAACTATGGCTACACCTTC. Translation gives CASSLVPGPNYGYTF.